The 23 T cell receptor beta chains below come from one sample, sequenced in a study of CD8 T cell repertoires and HIV-1 epitope variants. No antigen is known for these receptors. This table comes from immunoSEQ multiplex PCR, and its TCRdb copy is limited to in-frame clones, with some not included. Counted here are some 5,400 clones, around 66% occurring once; the ten biggest clones make up around 39%. Sequencing input: cultured CD8+ T cells derived from PBMCs. The receptors come from a male donor with HIV.

This chain joins TRBV5-6 and TRBJ1-2, with 7 bases fitting TRBD1. Germline lookup yields CDR1 SGHDT and CDR2 YYEEEE. Trimming took 5 bases from V and 8 from J; bases not matched to a gene: 9. The CDR3 has 13 amino acids. The CDR3 sequence: CASSFDRVDGYTF. CDR3 bases: TGTGCCAGCAGTTTTGACAGGGTAGACGGCTACACCTTC.

The V gene is TRBV28, the J gene TRBJ1-1; TRBD1 matches 8 bases. In germline, CDR1 is MDHEN, CDR2 SYDVKM. The CDR3 sequence is 12 residues long. V lost 6 bases to trimming and J lost 4 bases; unmatched junction nucleotides: 1. CDR3 coding DNA: TGTGCCAGCAGCACAGGGGGCACTGAAGCTTTCTTT. Encoded protein: CASSTGGTEAFF.

By share of the sample, this clone is large. This sequence joins TRBV19 and TRBJ2-7; D might be TRBD1 (6 bases). Germline V gene sequence: CDR1 LNHDA, CDR2 SQIVND (reference sequence). The CDR3 covers 15 residues. V was trimmed by 1 base and J by 4 bases, leaving 14 bases between them. The CDR3 sequence is CASSIAGDTLYEQYF. In nucleotides, the CDR3 is TGTGCCAGTAGTATAGCTGGGGACACCCTATACGAGCAGTACTTC.

This sequence joins TRBV28 and TRBJ1-1; D perhaps matches TRBD1 (5 bases). Deletions cut 3 bases from V and 0 bases from J, with 14 bases between. The CDR3 sequence is 16 residues long. Germline V lookup: CDR1 MDHEN, CDR2 SYDVKM. In DNA form, the CDR3 reads TGTGCCAGCAGTTTGATCAGGGAAGATTTGAACACTGAAGCTTTCTTT. Translating gives CASSLIREDLNTEAFF.

V gene TRBV27 combines with J gene TRBJ1-5; D is perhaps TRBD1 (6 bases). V lost 3 bases to trimming and J lost 4 bases, with 10 bases between them. The germline V gene encodes CDR1 MNHEY and CDR2 SMNVEV (reference sequence). CDR3 length equals 14 residues. CDR3 sequence: CASSLRGENQPQHF. The CDR3, as DNA: TGTGCCAGCAGTTTGAGGGGGGAGAATCAGCCCCAGCATTTT.

V is TRBV28 and J is TRBJ1-1; D not resolved. There are 14 residues in the CDR3. Germline V gene lookup returns CDR1 MDHEN and CDR2 SYDVKM. V was shortened by 10 bases and J by 5 bases, with 20 bases between the two germline ends. CDR3 DNA sequence: TGTGCCATCAGCCCCTGGGATCCCAAAACTGAAGCTTTCTTT. It codes for CAISPWDPKTEAFF. The whole variable domain, filled in from reference TRBV28 and TRBJ1-1, reads DVKVTQSSRYLVKRTGEKVFLECVQDMDHENMFWYRQDPGLGLRLIYFSYDVKMKEKGDIPEGYSVSREKKERFSLILESASTNQTSMYLCAISPWDPKTEAFFGQGTRLTVV.

The chain has TRBV9 and TRBJ2-7; 8 nucleotides match TRBD1. With V trimmed by 4 bases and J by 0 bases, 9 bases remained unmatched. The CDR3 is 16 amino acids. Germline V lookup: CDR1 SGDLS, CDR2 YYNGEE. CDR3 protein: CASSPGGLTLSYEQYF. The CDR3 nucleotides are TGTGCCAGCAGCCCAGGGGGCCTTACTCTCTCCTACGAGCAGTACTTC.

The chain employs TRBV6-5 and TRBJ2-7, with D perhaps matching TRBD1 (5 bases). V lost 0 bases, J lost 0 bases, and 12 bases lay in between. Germline lookup yields CDR1 MNHEY and CDR2 SVGAGI. This CDR3 is built from 16 residues. CDR3 sequence reads: CASSYSSGSSSYEQYF. The DNA of the CDR3 is TGTGCCAGCAGTTACTCCTCAGGGTCTAGCTCCTACGAGCAGTACTTC.

The chain combines TRBV7-9 with TRBJ2-3; D not resolved. V was pared by 2 bases and J by 6 bases, with 6 bases between. CDR1 SEHNR and CDR2 FQNEAQ come from the germline V gene (reference sequence). This CDR3 spans 12 amino acids. This CDR3 reads CASSLLTDTQYF. CDR3 DNA sequence: TGTGCCAGCAGCTTATTAACTGATACGCAGTATTTT.

The V gene is TRBV19, the J gene TRBJ2-1; 9 bases are shared with TRBD1. With V trimmed by 1 base and J by 7 bases, 5 bases remained unmatched. Germline V lookup: CDR1 LNHDA, CDR2 SQIVND (reference sequence). The length of the CDR3 is 15 residues. As DNA, the CDR3 is TGTGCCAGTAGTATAGGGACAGGGGAGTGGAATGAGCAGTTCTTC. This sequence encodes CASSIGTGEWNEQFF.

In this sample, this clone turned up a few times. This chain joins TRBV9 and TRBJ2-3; a possible D gene is TRBD1 (6 bases). The CDR3 runs to 18 residues. Germline assignment: CDR1 SGDLS and CDR2 YYNGEE. V was pared by 4 bases and J by 4 bases, with 25 bases between. CDR3 in DNA: TGTGCCAGCAGCATGCCCGGTCCCGGACAGATATCTGCAGATACGCAGTATTTT. Translation: CASSMPGPGQISADTQYF.

By frequency in the sample, this clone is large (0.1 to 1%). The CDR3 sequence: CASSLIAGGPEQYF. The CDR3 region has the DNA TGTGCCAGCAGTCTCATAGCGGGAGGGCCCGAGCAGTACTTC. The chain combines TRBV27 with TRBJ2-7, with TRBD2 matching over 11 bases. V dropped 5 bases and J dropped 6; count of bases not matched to a gene: 6. This CDR3 is built from 14 residues. Germline lookup yields CDR1 MNHEY and CDR2 SMNVEV (reference sequence).

This chain uses TRBV27 with TRBJ2-2; 9 nucleotides agree with TRBD1. This CDR3 is 15 amino acids long. Germline values: CDR1 MNHEY, CDR2 SMNVEV (reference sequence). J was trimmed by 4 bases and V by 6 bases; bases with no gene match: 6. The CDR3 reads CASSSGQGGTGELFF. The CDR3 DNA sequence: TGTGCCAGCAGCTCGGGACAGGGAGGCACCGGGGAGCTGTTTTTT.

CDR3 nucleotide sequence: TGCGCCAGCAGCCAAGAAGGGTCGGGGAACACTGAAGCTTTCTTT. This sequence encodes CASSQEGSGNTEAFF. The chain links TRBV4-1 to TRBJ1-1; no firm D call. The CDR3 contains 15 residues. V was clipped by 0 bases and J by 1 base, with 9 bases between them. The V gene's germline CDR1 is MGHRA and CDR2 YSYEKL.

The chain uses TRBV7-9 and TRBJ2-2, with D unresolved. CDR1 is SEHNR and CDR2 is FQNEAQ in the germline V gene (reference sequence). V was cut by 2 bases and J by 3 bases, with 13 bases left in between. CDR3 length: 16 amino acids. This CDR3 is CASSLLEEFYTGELFF. The DNA of the CDR3 is TGTGCCAGCAGCTTACTTGAGGAGTTCTACACCGGGGAGCTGTTTTTT.

With regard to this clone: An end of the junction does not agree with germline; a read error may underlie this. The CDR3 coding sequence is TGTGCTAGCAGCCCGGGACAGCTCTCCTACAATGAGCAGTTCTTC. Its translation is CASSPGQLSYNEQFF. V gene TRBV7-7 combines with J gene TRBJ2-1; 7 bases match TRBD1. This CDR3 is built from 15 residues. From germline, CDR1 is SSHAT and CDR2 FNYEAQ (reference sequence). Complete variable domain (other parts from reference TRBV7-7 and TRBJ2-1): GAGVSQSPRYKVTKRGQDVTLRCDPISSHATLYWYQQALGQGPEFLTYFNYEAQPDKSGLPSDRFSAERPEGSISTLTIQRTEQRDSAMYRCASSPGQLSYNEQFFGPGTRLTVL.

J is TRBJ2-5 and V is TRBV28, with TRBD1 matching over 8 bases. The CDR3 spans 15 residues. In germline, CDR1 is MDHEN, CDR2 SYDVKM. The trim removed 4 bases at V and 1 base at J, leaving 5 bases unmatched. The DNA for the CDR3 is TGTGCCAGCAGTTCCCCGGACAGGGCCCAAGAGACCCAGTACTTC. Amino acid sequence: CASSSPDRAQETQYF.

The chain has TRBV28 and TRBJ2-1, with a tentative D call TRBD2 (5 bases). CDR3 length equals 15 residues. Germline V lookup: CDR1 MDHEN, CDR2 SYDVKM. The V gene lost 10 bases and the J gene lost 3 bases, with 19 bases spanning the gap. CDR3 amino acids: CATQLSGPGYNEQFF. Written as DNA, the CDR3 is TGTGCCACCCAATTGAGCGGACCCGGCTACAATGAGCAGTTCTTC.

This clone was seen more than once but under ten times. V usage is TRBV6-6 and J usage is TRBJ1-1, with unresolved D. Germline V gene sequence: CDR1 MNHNY, CDR2 SVGAGI (reference sequence). V was cut by 1 base and J by 0 bases, with 6 bases left in between. The CDR3 sequence is 14 residues long. CDR3 loop: CASSYLDMNTEAFF. CDR3 coding DNA: TGTGCCAGCAGTTACTTGGATATGAACACTGAAGCTTTCTTT.

This clone has just a few counts. This chain joins TRBV6-5 and TRBJ2-1; 10 bases are shared with TRBD2. The V gene end was trimmed by 0 bases and the J gene end by 5 bases; junction bases not matched to a gene: 4. Germline V gene sequence: CDR1 MNHEY, CDR2 SVGAGI. The CDR3 has 16 amino acids. This CDR3 reads CASSYSPSGGHNEQFF. CDR3 bases: TGTGCCAGCAGTTACTCGCCTAGCGGGGGACACAATGAGCAGTTCTTC.

V and J are TRBV7-3 and TRBJ2-2; D may correspond to TRBD1 or TRBD2 (6 bases each). Germline V gene data show CDR1 as SGHTA and CDR2 as FQGTGA. V was trimmed by 1 base and J by 0 bases, leaving 12 bases between them. The CDR3 is made up of 17 amino acids. The CDR3 DNA reads TGTGCCAGCAGCTTAAACCCTGGGGGGCCGAACACCGGGGAGCTGTTTTTT. This codes for CASSLNPGGPNTGELFF.

There are a few counts of this clone. This chain uses TRBV28 with TRBJ2-1; 7 bases align to TRBD1. From germline, CDR1 is MDHEN and CDR2 SYDVKM. With V trimmed by 1 base and J by 1 base, 4 bases remained unmatched. The CDR3 sequence is 16 residues long. The CDR3 is CASSLSQGISYNEQFF. For the CDR3, the DNA is TGTGCCAGCAGTTTATCACAGGGGATATCCTACAATGAGCAGTTCTTC.

The rearrangement joins TRBV6-6 to TRBJ2-7, with a possible D match to TRBD2 (5 bases). Trimming took off 2 bases at V and 6 bases at J, with 11 bases between the two ends. CDR3 length: 13 amino acids. Germline V CDR1 and CDR2: MNHNY, SVGAGI (reference sequence). The CDR3, as DNA: TGTGCCAGCAGTTACCTTGAGGGAAGCGAGCAGTACTTC. It is translated as CASSYLEGSEQYF.